This TCR beta chain is from a study of regulatory T cells in long-lasting Graves disease. This clonotype was detected many times. Both iRepertoire HTBI primers and Arm-PCR of CDR3 regions were used to build the TCR beta libraries. Using its own MiXCR run on the multiplex PCR reads, TCRdb lists one record per CDR3 protein. The sample consists of a few hundred thousand distinct CDR3 sequences, less than 25% of them appearing once. The time point was: persistent/refractory GD, antithyroid drugs over 5 years with positive TRAb. Extracted RNA from PBMCs served as the source of the TCR library. This material consisted of peripheral blood mononuclear cells (PBMCs), taken when the disease was refractory, from a patient treated with antithyroid drugs. The source is a female donor with Graves disease.

CDR3 bases: TGCAGCGTGGGGACGAGAGGGTTGAGCACTGAAGCTTTCTTT. The encoded protein is CSVGTRGLSTEAFF. The chain carries TRBV29-1 and TRBJ1-1, with D maybe TRBD1 (5 bases). CDR3 size: 14 residues. Trimming shortened V by 6 bases and J by 4 bases, and 18 bases separated the two germline ends. Germline V gives CDR1 SQVTM, CDR2 ANQGSEA.